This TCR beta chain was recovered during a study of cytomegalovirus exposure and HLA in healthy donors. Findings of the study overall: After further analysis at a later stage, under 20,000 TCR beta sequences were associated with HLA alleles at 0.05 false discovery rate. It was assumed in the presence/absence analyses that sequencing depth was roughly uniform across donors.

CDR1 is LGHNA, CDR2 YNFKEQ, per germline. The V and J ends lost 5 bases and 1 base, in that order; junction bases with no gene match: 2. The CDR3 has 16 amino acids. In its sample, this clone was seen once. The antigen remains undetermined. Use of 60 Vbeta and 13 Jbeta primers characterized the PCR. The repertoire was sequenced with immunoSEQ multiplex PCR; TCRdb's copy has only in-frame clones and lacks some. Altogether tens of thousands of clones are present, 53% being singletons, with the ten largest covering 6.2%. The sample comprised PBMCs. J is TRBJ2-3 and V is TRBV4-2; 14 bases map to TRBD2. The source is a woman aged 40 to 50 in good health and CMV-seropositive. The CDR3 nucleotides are TGTGCCAGCAGCGAGGGACTAGCGGGGGGCACAGATACGCAGTATTTT. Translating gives CASSEGLAGGTDTQYF.